The 23 T cell receptor beta chains below all came from one sample that was sequenced in a study of cytomegalovirus exposure and HLA in healthy donors. PCR amplification relied on 60 Vbeta primers (plus 13 Jbeta primers). Assay: immunoSEQ multiplex PCR; the TCRdb copy retains only in-frame clones and omits some. The sample carries roughly 100,000 clones, 73% recorded once. Sequencing input: PBMCs. All receptors derive from a man aged 35 to 55 in good health and CMV-seronegative.

This sequence joins TRBV4-2 and TRBJ2-2; D gene ambiguous. The CDR3 runs 14 residues. Trimming pared 0 bases from V and 5 bases from J, leaving 7 bases between. Germline assignment: CDR1 LGHNA and CDR2 YNFKEQ. Here the CDR3 reads CASSQDGITGELFF. The CDR3 bases are TGTGCCAGCAGCCAAGACGGTATAACCGGGGAGCTGTTTTTT.

V and J are TRBV6-6 and TRBJ1-2; TRBD1 aligns across 8 bases. The CDR3 is 15 residues long. The V and J ends lost 0 bases and 8 bases, in that order; junction bases with no gene match: 8. Germline V gene data show CDR1 as MNHNY and CDR2 as SVGAGI (reference sequence). The DNA for the CDR3 is TGTGCCAGCAGTTACTCGGACGGACAGGGCTCAGGCTACACCTTC. Translating gives CASSYSDGQGSGYTF.

This clone was counted between two and nine times. The J gene is TRBJ2-3, the V gene TRBV5-1; D might be TRBD1 (6 bases). V lost 4 bases and J lost 4, with 13 bases in between. CDR3 length: 14 residues. Germline-derived CDR1 and CDR2 are SGHRS and YFSETQ. For the CDR3, the DNA is TGCGCCAGCAGCCCAAACACAGGGTCAGATACGCAGTATTTT. The encoded protein is CASSPNTGSDTQYF. Based on the CDR3 plus reference TRBV5-1 and TRBJ2-3, the full variable domain is KAGVTQTPRYLIKTRGQQVTLSCSPISGHRSVSWYQQTPGQGLQFLFEYFSETQRNKGNFPGRFSGRQFSNSRSEMNVSTLELGDSALYLCASSPNTGSDTQYFGPGTRLTVL.

J is TRBJ2-7 and V is TRBV18; the match to TRBD2 covers 7 bases. Germline trimming cut 2 bases from V and 0 bases from J; bases unmatched to any gene: 7. Germline lookup yields CDR1 KGHSH and CDR2 LQKENI. This CDR3 has 16 amino acids. CDR3 in amino acids: CASSPMGGVFSYEQYF. CDR3 in DNA: TGTGCCAGCTCACCAATGGGAGGGGTCTTCTCCTACGAGCAGTACTTC.

The chain employs TRBV27 and TRBJ2-5; D ambiguous. Germline V lookup: CDR1 MNHEY, CDR2 SMNVEV (reference sequence). V dropped 8 bases and J dropped 5 bases, with 9 bases sitting between them. This CDR3 is 11 amino acids long. The chain's CDR3 is CASGPRETQYF. The CDR3 nucleotides read TGTGCCAGCGGCCCGCGGGAGACCCAGTACTTC.

The gene calls are TRBV27 and TRBJ2-1, with 7 positions matching TRBD1. The J segment lost 1 base and the V segment lost 5 bases, leaving 5 bases of the junction unmatched. Germline CDR1 MNHEY, CDR2 SMNVEV (reference sequence). CDR3 length equals 15 residues. The CDR3 region has the DNA TGTGCCAGCAGTCCGGGACAGAGATCCTACAATGAGCAGTTCTTC. Translated, it gives CASSPGQRSYNEQFF.

The genes are TRBV6-5 and TRBJ1-1; 7 nucleotides agree with TRBD1. The CDR3 runs to 14 residues. The J segment lost 4 bases and the V segment lost 5 bases, leaving 7 bases of the junction unmatched. Germline V gene data show CDR1 as MNHEY and CDR2 as SVGAGI. CDR3 coding DNA: TGTGCCAGCAGTAATAAGGACAGGCTCACTGAAGCTTTCTTT. Translation gives CASSNKDRLTEAFF.

V gene TRBV5-1 combines with J gene TRBJ1-4, with TRBD1 matching over 7 bases. The V segment lost 5 bases and the J segment 6 bases; nucleotides outside the gene matches: 13. The CDR3 length is 16 residues. The V gene's germline CDR1 is SGHRS and CDR2 YFSETQ. The CDR3 DNA reads TGCGCCAGCAGTCTGAACAGGGGAGGTGGAGATGAAAAACTGTTTTTT. Protein sequence: CASSLNRGGGDEKLFF. Using reference TRBV5-1 and TRBJ1-4 for the parts outside the CDR3, the full variable domain is KAGVTQTPRYLIKTRGQQVTLSCSPISGHRSVSWYQQTPGQGLQFLFEYFSETQRNKGNFPGRFSGRQFSNSRSEMNVSTLELGDSALYLCASSLNRGGGDEKLFFGSGTQLSVL.

CDR3 in amino acids: CASSSRLARRSDTQYF. CDR3 DNA sequence: TGTGCCAGCAGCTCCCGACTAGCGCGTCGGTCAGATACGCAGTATTTT. The chain links TRBV7-9 to TRBJ2-3; 8 bases agree with TRBD2. The V and J ends lost 4 bases and 4 bases, in that order; junction bases with no gene match: 10. Germline CDR1 is SEHNR and CDR2 is FQNEAQ (reference sequence). The CDR3 runs to 16 residues.

This clone was seen more than once but under ten times. The V and J genes are TRBV10-3 and TRBJ1-2, with 10 bases matching TRBD1. Trimming at V came to 3 bases and at J to 7 bases, leaving 2 bases not matched to a gene. The germline V gene has CDR1 ENHRY and CDR2 SYGVKD. This CDR3 is 13 amino acids long. For the CDR3, the DNA is TGTGCCATCAGTGACCGGACAGGGGGTGGCTACACCTTC. It encodes CAISDRTGGGYTF.

The gene calls are TRBV7-2 and TRBJ1-5, with D possibly TRBD1 on 5 matching bases. Germline lookup yields CDR1 SGHTA and CDR2 FQGNSA. This CDR3 has 13 amino acids. With 3 bases removed from V and 6 bases from J, the gap between germline ends came to 9 bases. CDR3 sequence (DNA): TGTGCCAGCAGCTTCCGGGGGACTCAGCCCCAGCATTTT. It codes for CASSFRGTQPQHF.

V and J are TRBV4-2 and TRBJ1-6, with D hard to call. CDR3 length: 15 residues. The germline V and J ends were trimmed by 3 bases and 8 bases, with 14 bases remaining between them. Germline loops: CDR1 LGHNA, CDR2 YNFKEQ. CDR3 sequence (DNA): TGTGCCAGCAGCCACACTAACTTATTGGATTCACCCCTCCACTTT. Translation: CASSHTNLLDSPLHF.

The chain couples TRBV2 to TRBJ2-5, with D unresolved. Germline CDR1 SNHLY, CDR2 FYNNEI. V shed 3 bases and J shed 5 bases, with 10 bases lying between them. The CDR3 extends over 13 amino acids. The CDR3 protein is CASSESSWETQYF. DNA for the CDR3: TGTGCCAGCAGTGAGTCGAGTTGGGAGACCCAGTACTTC.

The chain is built from TRBV11-2 and TRBJ2-3, with D maybe TRBD1 (6 bases). The CDR3 has 14 residues. Germline values: CDR1 SGHAT, CDR2 FQNNGV. Trimming shortened V by 3 bases and J by 3 bases, and 10 bases separated the two germline ends. In nucleotides, the CDR3 is TGTGCCAGCAGCTTGGGCAGGGGTACAGATACGCAGTATTTT. Amino acid sequence: CASSLGRGTDTQYF.

There are a few counts of this clone. The J gene is TRBJ2-3, the V gene TRBV30; possible D gene TRBD2, 6 bases. This CDR3 comprises 11 residues. V was shortened by 3 bases and J by 9 bases, with 10 bases between the two germline ends. The germline gives CDR1 GTSNPN, CDR2 SVGIG (reference sequence). The CDR3 here is CAWSGEVTQYF. CDR3 in DNA: TGTGCCTGGAGCGGGGAGGTCACGCAGTATTTT.

The chain joins TRBV7-9 to TRBJ2-3, with no clear D. This CDR3 has 16 residues. Between the trimmed V and J ends, which lost 5 bases and 0 bases, there was a span of 15 bases. From germline, CDR1 is SEHNR and CDR2 FQNEAQ (reference sequence). The CDR3 bases are TGTGCCAGCAGCACTCTTAGCCACCCTAGCACAGATACGCAGTATTTT. It yields the protein CASSTLSHPSTDTQYF.

The chain combines TRBV4-2 with TRBJ2-7; tentative D call: TRBD1 (6 bases). V lost 4 bases and J 7 bases, leaving 14 bases between the germline ends. Germline values: CDR1 LGHNA, CDR2 YNFKEQ. The CDR3 is made up of 13 amino acids. The CDR3 is CASSRLGAQEQYF. CDR3 sequence (DNA): TGTGCCAGCAGCCGGTTGGGGGCGCAAGAGCAGTACTTC.

The chain employs TRBV7-9 and TRBJ2-1; TRBD1 matches 7 bases. Germline V gene sequence: CDR1 SEHNR, CDR2 FQNEAQ (reference sequence). V lost 1 base to trimming and J lost 5 bases; unmatched junction nucleotides: 2. This CDR3 comprises 14 residues. CDR3 amino acids: CASSLEQGNNEQFF. The CDR3 DNA follows: TGTGCCAGCAGCTTAGAACAGGGGAACAATGAGCAGTTCTTC.

The genes are TRBV27 and TRBJ1-1; 12 bases are a match to TRBD1. The CDR3 contains 14 residues. Germline loops: CDR1 MNHEY, CDR2 SMNVEV (reference sequence). J gave up 10 bases and V 8 bases, and 11 bases lay outside the gene matches. CDR3 protein: CASGQGQGAIGAFF. In DNA, the CDR3 is TGTGCCAGCGGTCAGGGACAGGGGGCGATAGGAGCTTTCTTT.

This clone was detected a few times. The chain has TRBV5-1 and TRBJ2-7; 7 nucleotides line up with TRBD1. The germline V gene has CDR1 SGHRS and CDR2 YFSETQ. Trimming cost V 3 bases and J 0 bases; bases outside gene matches: 3. The CDR3 spans 14 residues. The chain's CDR3 is CASSSGQFSYEQYF. DNA for the CDR3: TGCGCCAGCAGCTCGGGACAGTTCTCCTACGAGCAGTACTTC.

This clone appeared once. The gene calls are TRBV27 and TRBJ1-5; D perhaps matches TRBD1 (6 bases). V lost 5 bases, J lost 7 bases, and 15 bases lay in between. Germline values: CDR1 MNHEY, CDR2 SMNVEV (reference sequence). This CDR3 has 14 residues. CDR3 nucleotide sequence: TGTGCCAGCAGTCTCATCCAGGGGTGGCAGCCCCAGCATTTT. This gives the protein CASSLIQGWQPQHF.

CDR3 sequence (DNA): TGTGCCAGCAGTCCCGGGACAGGGGAAAGGAATGGCTACACCTTC. Its protein product is CASSPGTGERNGYTF. The gene calls are TRBV7-9 and TRBJ1-2, with TRBD1 matching over 10 bases. The germline V gene encodes CDR1 SEHNR and CDR2 FQNEAQ (reference sequence). V lost 6 bases, J lost 6 bases, and 10 bases stayed unmatched. The CDR3 consists of 15 residues.

The chain links TRBV4-2 to TRBJ2-7, with D possibly matching TRBD2 (5 bases). The CDR3 length is 13 residues. Per germline, CDR1 LGHNA and CDR2 YNFKEQ. V lost 1 base and J 3 bases, leaving 7 bases between the germline ends. The CDR3 DNA is TGTGCCAGCAGCCAAGTCCGGGGCTACGAGCAGTACTTC. Residues: CASSQVRGYEQYF.